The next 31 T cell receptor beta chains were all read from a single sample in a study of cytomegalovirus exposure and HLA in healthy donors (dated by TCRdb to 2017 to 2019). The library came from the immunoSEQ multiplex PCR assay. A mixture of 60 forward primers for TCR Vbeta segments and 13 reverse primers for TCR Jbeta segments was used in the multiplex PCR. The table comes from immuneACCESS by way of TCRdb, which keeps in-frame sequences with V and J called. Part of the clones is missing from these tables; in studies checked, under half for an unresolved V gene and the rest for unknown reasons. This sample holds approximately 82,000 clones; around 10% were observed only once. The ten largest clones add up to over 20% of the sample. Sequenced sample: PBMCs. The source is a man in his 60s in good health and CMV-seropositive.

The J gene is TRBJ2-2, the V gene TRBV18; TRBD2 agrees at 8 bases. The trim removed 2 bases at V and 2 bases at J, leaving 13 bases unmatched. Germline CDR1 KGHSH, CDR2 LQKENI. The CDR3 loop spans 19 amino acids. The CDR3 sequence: CASSPTLVTSGTNTGELFF. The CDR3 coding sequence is TGTGCCAGCTCACCAACGCTTGTTACTAGCGGCACAAACACCGGGGAGCTGTTTTTT. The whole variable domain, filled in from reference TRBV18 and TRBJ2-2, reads NAGVMQNPRHLVRRRGQEARLRCSPMKGHSHVYWYRQLPEEGLKFMVYLQKENIIDESGMPKERFSAEFPKEGPSILRIQQVVRGDSAAYFCASSPTLVTSGTNTGELFFGEGSRLTVL.

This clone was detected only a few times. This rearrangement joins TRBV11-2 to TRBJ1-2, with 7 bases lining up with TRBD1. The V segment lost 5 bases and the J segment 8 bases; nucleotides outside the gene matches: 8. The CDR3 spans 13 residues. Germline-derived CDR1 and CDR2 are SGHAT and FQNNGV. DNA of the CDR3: TGTGCCAGCAGCGAACAGGGGCCCGGGGGCTACACCTTC. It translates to CASSEQGPGGYTF.

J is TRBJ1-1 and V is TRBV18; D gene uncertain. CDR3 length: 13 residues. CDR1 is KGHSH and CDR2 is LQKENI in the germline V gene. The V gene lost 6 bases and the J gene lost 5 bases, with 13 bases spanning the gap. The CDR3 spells CASSPAAGTEAFF. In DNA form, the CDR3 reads TGTGCCAGCTCCCCCGCGGCGGGGACTGAAGCTTTCTTT.

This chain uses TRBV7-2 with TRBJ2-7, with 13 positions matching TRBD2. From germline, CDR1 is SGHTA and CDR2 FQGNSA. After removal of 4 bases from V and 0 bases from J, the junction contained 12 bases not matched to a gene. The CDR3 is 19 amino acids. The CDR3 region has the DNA TGTGCCAGCAGCTATGGACTAGCGGGAGAACACAGGAGCTCCTACGAGCAGTACTTC. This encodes CASSYGLAGEHRSSYEQYF.

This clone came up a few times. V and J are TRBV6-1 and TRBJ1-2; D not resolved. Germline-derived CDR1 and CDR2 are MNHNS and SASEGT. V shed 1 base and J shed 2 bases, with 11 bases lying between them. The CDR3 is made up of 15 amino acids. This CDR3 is CASSEVFYSNYGYTF. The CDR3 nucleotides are TGTGCCAGCAGTGAAGTATTTTACAGCAACTATGGCTACACCTTC.

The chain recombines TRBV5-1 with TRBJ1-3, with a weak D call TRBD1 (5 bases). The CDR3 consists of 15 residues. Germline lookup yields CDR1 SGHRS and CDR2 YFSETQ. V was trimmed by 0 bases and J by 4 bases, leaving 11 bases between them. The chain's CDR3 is CASSLVGGEGNTIYF. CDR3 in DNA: TGCGCCAGCAGCTTGGTCGGGGGGGAAGGAAACACCATATATTTT.

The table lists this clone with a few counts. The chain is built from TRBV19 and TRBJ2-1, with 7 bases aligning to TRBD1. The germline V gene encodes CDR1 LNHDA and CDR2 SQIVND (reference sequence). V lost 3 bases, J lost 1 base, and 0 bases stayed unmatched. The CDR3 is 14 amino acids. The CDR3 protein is CASSMGQSYNEQFF. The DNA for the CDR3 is TGTGCCAGTAGTATGGGACAGTCCTACAATGAGCAGTTCTTC.

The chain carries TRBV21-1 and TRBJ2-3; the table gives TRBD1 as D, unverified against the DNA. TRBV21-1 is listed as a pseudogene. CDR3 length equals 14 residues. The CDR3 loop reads CASNGDTCTDTQYF. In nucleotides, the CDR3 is TGTGCCAGCAACGGGGACACCTGCACAGATACGCAGTATTTT.

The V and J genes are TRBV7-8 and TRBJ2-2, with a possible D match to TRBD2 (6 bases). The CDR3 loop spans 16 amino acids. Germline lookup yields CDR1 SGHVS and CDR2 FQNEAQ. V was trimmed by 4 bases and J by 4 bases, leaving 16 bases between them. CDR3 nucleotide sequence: TGTGCCAGCAGCTGGTCGGCTAGCGACCTCACCGGGGAGCTGTTTTTT. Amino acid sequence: CASSWSASDLTGELFF.

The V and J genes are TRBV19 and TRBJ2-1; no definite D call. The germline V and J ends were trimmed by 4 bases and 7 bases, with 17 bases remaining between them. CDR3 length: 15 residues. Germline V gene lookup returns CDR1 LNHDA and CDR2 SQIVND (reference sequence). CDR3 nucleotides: TGTGCCAGTAGTACCCAGCGCGGCCCTGGGAATGAGCAGTTCTTC. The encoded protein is CASSTQRGPGNEQFF.

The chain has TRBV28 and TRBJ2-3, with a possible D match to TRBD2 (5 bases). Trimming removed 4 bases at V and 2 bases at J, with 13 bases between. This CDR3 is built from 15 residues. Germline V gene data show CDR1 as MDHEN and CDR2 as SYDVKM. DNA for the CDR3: TGTGCCAGCAGTTCCGGGGTGAGGTTCACAGATACGCAGTATTTT. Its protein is CASSSGVRFTDTQYF.

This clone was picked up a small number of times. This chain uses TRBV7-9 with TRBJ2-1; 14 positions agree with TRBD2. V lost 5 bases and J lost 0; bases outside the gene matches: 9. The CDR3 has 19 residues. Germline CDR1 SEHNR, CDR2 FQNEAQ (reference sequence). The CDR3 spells CASSPTSGRALSSYNEQFF. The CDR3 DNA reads TGTGCCAGCAGCCCGACTAGCGGGAGGGCTCTTAGCTCCTACAATGAGCAGTTCTTC.

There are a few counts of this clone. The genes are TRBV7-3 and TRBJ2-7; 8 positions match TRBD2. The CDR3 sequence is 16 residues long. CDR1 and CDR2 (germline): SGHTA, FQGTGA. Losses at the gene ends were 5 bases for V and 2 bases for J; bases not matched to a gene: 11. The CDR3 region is CASSPSGGVGTYEQYF. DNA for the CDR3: TGTGCCAGCAGCCCTTCCGGGGGGGTTGGGACCTACGAGCAGTACTTC.

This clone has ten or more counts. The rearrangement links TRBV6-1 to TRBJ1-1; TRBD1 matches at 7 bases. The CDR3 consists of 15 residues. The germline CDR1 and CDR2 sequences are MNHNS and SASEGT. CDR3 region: CVAVARDSRNTEAFF. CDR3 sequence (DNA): TGTGTCGCCGTAGCAAGGGACAGTCGGAACACTGAAGCTTTCTTT.

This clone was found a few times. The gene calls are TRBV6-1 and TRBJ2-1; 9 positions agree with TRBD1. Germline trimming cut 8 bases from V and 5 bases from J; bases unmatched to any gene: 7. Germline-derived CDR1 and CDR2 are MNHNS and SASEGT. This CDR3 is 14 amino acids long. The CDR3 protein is CASGLGQGNNEQFF. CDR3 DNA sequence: TGTGCCAGCGGACTGGGACAGGGCAACAATGAGCAGTTCTTC.

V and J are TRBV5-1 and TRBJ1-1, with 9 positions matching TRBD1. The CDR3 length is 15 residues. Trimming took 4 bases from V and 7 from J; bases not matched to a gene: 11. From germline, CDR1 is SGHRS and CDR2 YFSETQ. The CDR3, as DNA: TGCGCCAGCAGCGGAGAGACAGGGGGTAATTTTGAAGCTTTCTTT. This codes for CASSGETGGNFEAFF.

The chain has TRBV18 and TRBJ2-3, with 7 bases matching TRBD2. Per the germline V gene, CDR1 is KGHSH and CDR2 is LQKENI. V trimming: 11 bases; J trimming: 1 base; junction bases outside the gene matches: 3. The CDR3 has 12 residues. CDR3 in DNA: TGTGCCGCGGGGGAGGGCACAGATACGCAGTATTTT. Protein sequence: CAAGEGTDTQYF.

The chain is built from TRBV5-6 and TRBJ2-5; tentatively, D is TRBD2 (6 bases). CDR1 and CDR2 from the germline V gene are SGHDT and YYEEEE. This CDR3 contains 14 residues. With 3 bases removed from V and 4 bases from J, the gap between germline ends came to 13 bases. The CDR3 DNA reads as TGTGCCAGCAGCTCGAGCCAGGGAGGAGAGACCCAGTACTTC. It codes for CASSSSQGGETQYF. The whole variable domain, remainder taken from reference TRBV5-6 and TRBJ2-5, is DAGVTQSPTHLIKTRGQQVTLRCSPKSGHDTVSWYQQALGQGPQFIFQYYEEEERQRGNFPDRFSGHQFPNYSSELNVNALLLGDSALYLCASSSSQGGETQYFGPGTRLLVL.

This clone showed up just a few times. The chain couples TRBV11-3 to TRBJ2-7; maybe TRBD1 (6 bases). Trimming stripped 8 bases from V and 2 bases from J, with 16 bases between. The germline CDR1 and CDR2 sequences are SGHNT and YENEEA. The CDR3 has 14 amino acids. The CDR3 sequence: CASFYCTGTYEQYV. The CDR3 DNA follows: TGTGCCAGCTTCTACTGTACAGGGACCTACGAGCAGTACGTC.

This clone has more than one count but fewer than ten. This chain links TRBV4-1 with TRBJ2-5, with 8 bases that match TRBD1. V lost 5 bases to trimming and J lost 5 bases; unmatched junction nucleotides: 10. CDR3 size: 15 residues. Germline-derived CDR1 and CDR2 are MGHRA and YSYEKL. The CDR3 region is CASSYGQGGEETQYF. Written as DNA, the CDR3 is TGCGCCAGCAGCTATGGACAGGGAGGCGAGGAGACCCAGTACTTC.

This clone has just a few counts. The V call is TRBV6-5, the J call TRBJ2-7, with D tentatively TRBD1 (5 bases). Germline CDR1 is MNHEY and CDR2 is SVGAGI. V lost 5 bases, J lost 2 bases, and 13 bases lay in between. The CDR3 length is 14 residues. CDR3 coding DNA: TGTGCCAGCAGTACCGGCGGCAGGGCCTACGAGCAGTACTTC. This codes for CASSTGGRAYEQYF.

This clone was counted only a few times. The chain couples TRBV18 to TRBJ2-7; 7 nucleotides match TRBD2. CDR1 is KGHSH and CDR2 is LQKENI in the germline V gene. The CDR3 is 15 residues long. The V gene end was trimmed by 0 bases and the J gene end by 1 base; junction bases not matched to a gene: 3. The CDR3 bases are TGTGCCAGCTCACCACCGGGAGGGGATTCCTACGAGCAGTACTTC. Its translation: CASSPPGGDSYEQYF.

CDR3 region: CASRPTPGLAGGPNQETQYF. For the CDR3, the DNA is TGTGCCAGCAGACCCACGCCGGGACTAGCGGGAGGGCCGAACCAAGAGACCCAGTACTTC. V gene TRBV27 combines with J gene TRBJ2-5; 16 bases line up with TRBD2. After removal of 6 bases from V and 0 bases from J, the junction contained 13 bases not matched to a gene. Germline-derived CDR1 and CDR2 are MNHEY and SMNVEV (reference sequence). The CDR3 has 20 amino acids.

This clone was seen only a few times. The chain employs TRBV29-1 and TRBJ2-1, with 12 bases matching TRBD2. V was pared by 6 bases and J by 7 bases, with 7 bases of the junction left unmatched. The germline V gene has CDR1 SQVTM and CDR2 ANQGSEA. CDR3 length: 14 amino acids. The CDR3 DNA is TGCAGCGTCGTGACTAGCGGGAGTCGGAATGAGCAGTTCTTC. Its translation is CSVVTSGSRNEQFF.

This chain's CDR3 is CASSRGGAGETQYF. CDR3 nucleotides: TGTGCCAGTAGTAGAGGGGGCGCGGGTGAGACCCAGTACTTC. The chain is built from TRBV19 and TRBJ2-5; 7 bases line up with TRBD1. This CDR3 has 14 residues. Germline V gene data show CDR1 as LNHDA and CDR2 as SQIVND (reference sequence). Unmatched junction bases numbered 7, after V lost 4 bases and J lost 5 bases.

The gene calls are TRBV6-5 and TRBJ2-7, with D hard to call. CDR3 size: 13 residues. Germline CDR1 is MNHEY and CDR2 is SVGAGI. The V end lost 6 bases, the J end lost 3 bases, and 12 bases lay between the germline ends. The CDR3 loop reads CASSRTGRYEQYF. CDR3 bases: TGTGCCAGCAGCCGAACTGGTCGCTACGAGCAGTACTTC.

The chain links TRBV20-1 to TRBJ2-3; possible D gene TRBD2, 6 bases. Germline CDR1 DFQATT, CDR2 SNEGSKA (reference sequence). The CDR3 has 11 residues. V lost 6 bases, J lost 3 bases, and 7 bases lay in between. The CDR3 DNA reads TGCAGTGCCGGAGGGACAGATACGCAGTATTTT. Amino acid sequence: CSAGGTDTQYF.

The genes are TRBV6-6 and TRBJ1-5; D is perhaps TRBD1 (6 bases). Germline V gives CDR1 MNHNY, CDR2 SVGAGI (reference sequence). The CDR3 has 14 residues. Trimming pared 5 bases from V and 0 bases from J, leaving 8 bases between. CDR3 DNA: TGTGCCAGCAGTGGACAGCATAGCAATCAGCCCCAGCATTTT. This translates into CASSGQHSNQPQHF.

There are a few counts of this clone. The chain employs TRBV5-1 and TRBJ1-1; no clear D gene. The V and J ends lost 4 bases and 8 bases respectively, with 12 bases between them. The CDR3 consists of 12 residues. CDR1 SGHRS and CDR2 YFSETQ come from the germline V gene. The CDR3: CASSTGEQEAFF. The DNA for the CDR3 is TGCGCCAGCAGCACCGGAGAGCAGGAAGCTTTCTTT.

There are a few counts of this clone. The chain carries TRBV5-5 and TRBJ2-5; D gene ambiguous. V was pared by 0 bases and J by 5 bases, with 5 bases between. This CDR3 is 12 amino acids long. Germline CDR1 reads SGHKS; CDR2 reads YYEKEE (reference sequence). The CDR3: CASSLALETQYF. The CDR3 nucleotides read TGTGCCAGCAGCTTGGCTCTGGAGACCCAGTACTTC.

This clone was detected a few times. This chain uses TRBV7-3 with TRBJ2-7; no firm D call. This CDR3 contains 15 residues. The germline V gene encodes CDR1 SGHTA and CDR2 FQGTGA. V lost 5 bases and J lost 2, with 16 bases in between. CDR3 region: CASSATPIPAYEQYF. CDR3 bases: TGTGCCAGCAGCGCTACGCCGATCCCGGCCTACGAGCAGTACTTC. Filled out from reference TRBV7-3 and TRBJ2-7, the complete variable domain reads GAGVSQTPSNKVTEKGKYVELRCDPISGHTALYWYRQSLGQGPEFLIYFQGTGAADDSGLPNDRFFAVRPEGSVSTLKIQRTERGDSAVYLCASSATPIPAYEQYFGPGTRLTVT.